These T cell receptor beta chains were read from a single sample in a study of control samples from healthy donors and cancer patients. TCRdb's table, derived via immunoSEQ multiplex PCR, lists solely in-frame clones and lacks some. The sample holds roughly 130,000 clones; 90% are singletons and the top ten take roughly 2.7%. Sample: blood. The receptor source for this set is a young man in good health. Both conserved end residues are part of each CDR3. D genes are given only for firm matches. The listing skips clone size in some rows; elsewhere it reads once, few, many or a size class.

len | abundance | j_gene | v_gene | d_gene | CDR3aa | CDR3nt
13 | . | TRBJ1-3 | TRBV7-9 | . | CASIQTSGNTIYF | TGTGCCAGCATACAGACCTCTGGAAACACCATATATTTT
15 | . | TRBJ2-7 | TRBV5-4 | . | CASSPGGRVIYEQYF | TGTGCCAGCAGCCCGGGGGGCAGGGTGATCTACGAGCAGTACTTC
15 | . | TRBJ2-1 | TRBV6-5 | TRBD1 | CASRPGTGNYNEQFF | TGTGCCAGCAGACCCGGGACAGGGAACTACAATGAGCAGTTCTTC
12 | . | TRBJ2-5 | TRBV19 | . | CASSMGSETQYF | TGTGCCAGTAGTATGGGTTCGGAGACCCAGTACTTC
14 | . | TRBJ1-1 | TRBV6-5 | . | CASRLGQSNTEAFF | TGTGCCAGCAGGCTCGGACAGAGTAACACTGAAGCTTTCTTT
16 | . | TRBJ2-7 | TRBV28 | . | CASKETGPRGVYEQYF | TGTGCCAGCAAGGAAACGGGACCAAGGGGGGTGTACGAGCAGTACTTC
13 | . | TRBJ1-2 | TRBV30 | . | CAWSSGQLGGYTF | TGTGCCTGGAGTTCCGGCCAACTGGGTGGCTACACCTTC
15 | . | TRBJ1-1 | TRBV4-1 | TRBD1 | CASSPWQGANTEAFF | TGCGCCAGCAGCCCTTGGCAGGGGGCGAACACTGAAGCTTTCTTT
16 | . | TRBJ1-3 | TRBV5-1 | . | CASSPGTPNSGNTIYF | TGCGCCAGCAGCCCCGGAACCCCCAACTCTGGAAACACCATATATTTT
16 | . | TRBJ1-4 | TRBV5-1 | . | CASSLGRVPANEKLFF | TGCGCCAGCAGCTTGGGAAGGGTTCCAGCTAATGAAAAACTGTTTTTT
16 | . | TRBJ2-7 | TRBV7-8 | TRBD2 | CASSTRTSGGAYEQYF | TGTGCCAGCAGCACTAGGACTAGCGGGGGGGCCTACGAGCAGTACTTC
16 | . | TRBJ2-7 | TRBV14 | . | CASTHGRPNSPYEQYF | TGTGCCAGCACCCATGGTCGGCCGAATTCTCCCTACGAGCAGTACTTC
15 | few | TRBJ2-2 | TRBV2 | . | CASNGDRKDPGELFF | TGTGCCAGCAATGGAGACAGAAAAGATCCCGGGGAGCTGTTTTTT
16 | . | TRBJ2-1 | TRBV7-2 | TRBD2 | CASSLSPGGSYNEQFF | TGTGCCAGCAGCTTATCCCCGGGGGGCTCCTACAATGAGCAGTTCTTC
15 | . | TRBJ2-7 | TRBV2 | TRBD2 | CASSEIAGVSYEQYF | TGTGCCAGCAGTGAAATAGCGGGGGTCTCCTACGAGCAGTACTTC
16 | . | TRBJ2-1 | TRBV5-1 | TRBD2 | CASSDPSSGGANEQFF | TGCGCCAGCAGCGACCCTTCTAGCGGGGGGGCTAATGAGCAGTTCTTC
14 | . | TRBJ1-3 | TRBV2 | . | CASRTGLSGNTIYF | TGTGCCAGCAGAACGGGACTCTCTGGAAACACCATATATTTT
13 | . | TRBJ1-1 | TRBV10-3 | . | CATRGNANTEAFF | TGTGCCACCCGGGGGAATGCGAACACTGAAGCTTTCTTT